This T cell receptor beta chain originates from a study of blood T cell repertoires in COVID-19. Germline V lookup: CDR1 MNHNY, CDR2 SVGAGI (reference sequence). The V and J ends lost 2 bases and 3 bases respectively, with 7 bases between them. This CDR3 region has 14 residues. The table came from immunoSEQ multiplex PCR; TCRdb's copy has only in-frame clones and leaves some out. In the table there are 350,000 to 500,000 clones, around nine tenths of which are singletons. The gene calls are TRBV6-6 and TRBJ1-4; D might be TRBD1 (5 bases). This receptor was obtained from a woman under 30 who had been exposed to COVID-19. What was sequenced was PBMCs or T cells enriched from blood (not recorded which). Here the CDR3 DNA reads TGTGCCAGCAGTTACGCAGGGTCTAATGAAAAACTGTTTTTT. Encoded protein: CASSYAGSNEKLFF.